Listed below are T cell receptor beta chains from one sample, sequenced in a study of tumor and adjacent non-tumor tissue in lung cancer. MiXCR, applied by TCRdb to the multiplex PCR reads, yields one record per CDR3 protein. The sample contains over 110,000 distinct CDR3 sequences, approximately 70% of which appear only once. Sequences were obtained from lung tumor tissue. These TCRs come from a man between 60 and 70 years old with small cell lung cancer. CDR3s include the opening cysteine and the closing phenylalanine or tryptophan. The D gene is left open where the match is weak. The size field is filled for only some rows; it gives once, few, many or a size class.

CDR3nt,CDR3aa,v_gene,d_gene,j_gene,abundance
TGCAGCGTTGAACGGGGCACTAGCGGGATGGTGAAGAGTGAGCAGTTCTTC,CSVERGTSGMVKSEQFF,TRBV29-1,TRBD2,TRBJ2-1,.
TGTGCCAGCAGGTGGGCCCTATTCCGCTACGAGCAGTACTTC,CASRWALFRYEQYF,TRBV11-2,.,TRBJ2-7,.
TGCGCCAGCAGCCCAGGAAGACAGGGGGCGAGTGTCTACACCTTC,CASSPGRQGASVYTF,TRBV4-1,TRBD1,TRBJ1-2,.
TGTGCCAGCAGCCCTGGGCTGGGACTAGCGGCGTATTTT,CASSPGLGLAAYF,TRBV12-3/TRBV12-4,TRBD2,TRBJ2-3,.
TGTGCCATCGGAGGACCGATGGGCTCCTTTTCGCACTATGGCTACACCTTC,CAIGGPMGSFSHYGYTF,TRBV10-3,.,TRBJ1-2,.
TGTGCCAGCAGTGTTTATGCCAAAGATTTTGAAAAACTGTTTTTT,CASSVYAKDFEKLFF,TRBV6-1,.,TRBJ1-4,.
TGTGCCAGCAGTTACCGGCGGGGTCCTAGCACAGATACGCAGTATTTT,CASSYRRGPSTDTQYF,TRBV6-2/TRBV6-3,.,TRBJ2-3,.
TGTGCCAGCAGTTTAGCTACAGGGGTATCCGAGCAGTACTTC,CASSLATGVSEQYF,TRBV12-3/TRBV12-4,TRBD1,TRBJ2-7,many
TGCAGTGCTAGTAGGGAACAGGGGAAAAGTTATTTT,CSASREQGKSYF,TRBV20-1,TRBD1,TRBJ2-3,many
TGCAGTACTAGAGGTGGGGACTCAGGCCCTGAGCAGTATTTT,CSTRGGDSGPEQYF,TRBV20-1,.,TRBJ2-3,.
TGCGCCACCAGCCCACGGAGCACAGATACGCAGTATTTT,CATSPRSTDTQYF,TRBV4-1,.,TRBJ2-3,.
TGTAGCGTTGAGGCCCTGCAGGGTTACACTGAAGCTTTCTTT,CSVEALQGYTEAFF,TRBV29-1,.,TRBJ1-1,.
TGTGCCAGCAACGCTGACAGGGGGCCCCAAGGGACCCAGTACTTC,CASNADRGPQGTQYF,TRBV11-3,TRBD1,TRBJ2-5,.
TGTGCCAGCGGGGGGGAGACCCAGTACTTC,CASGGETQYF,TRBV5-5,.,TRBJ2-5,few
TGTGCTAGTGGTTTGGTACCCGGCCTGAACTATGGCTACACCTTC,CASGLVPGLNYGYTF,TRBV12-5,.,TRBJ1-2,many
TGTGCCAGAAGTTTAGCGGGGGGCCGGACTGGGAACAATGAGCAGTTCTTC,CARSLAGGRTGNNEQFF,TRBV12-3/TRBV12-4,TRBD2,TRBJ2-1,.
TGTGCCAGTAGCTTAACAGTCGATACGCAGTATTTT,CASSLTVDTQYF,TRBV11-2,.,TRBJ2-3,.
TGTGCCAGCAGGTTGAAACTGGCAGGTCTAGAGACACAGTACTTC,CASRLKLAGLETQYF,TRBV11-2,.,TRBJ2-5,.
TGTACCAGGAGCGACCCGAGGGGTAGGGAGACCCAGTACTTC,CTRSDPRGRETQYF,TRBV5-4,.,TRBJ2-5,.
TGTGCCAGCAGTTTCGGGGTAGTCTACGAGCAGTACTTC,CASSFGVVYEQYF,TRBV28,.,TRBJ2-7,many
TGTGCCAGCAGTCGGAAAACAGGGGGCAATCAGCCCCAGCATTTT,CASSRKTGGNQPQHF,TRBV6-5,TRBD1,TRBJ1-5,many
TGTGCCAGCAGCAAGACAGCTAGCACAGATACGCAGTATTTT,CASSKTASTDTQYF,TRBV7-8,.,TRBJ2-3,once
TGCGCCAGCAAAACCGGGGCGCAGGATACGCAGTATTTT,CASKTGAQDTQYF,TRBV5-1,.,TRBJ2-3,.
TGTGACAGCAGTTATTCCAGGGTGGGGATAGCCCTCGGCACAAATACGCAGTATTTT,CDSSYSRVGIALGTNTQYF,TRBV12-3/TRBV12-4,.,TRBJ2-3,.
TGCAGTGCTAGAGCGAGGGGGGAGTGGTACACTGAAGCTTTCTTT,CSARARGEWYTEAFF,TRBV20-1,.,TRBJ1-1,.
TGTGCCAGCAGTTGGGGACAGGGCGCCGTTGCAGCTTTCTTT,CASSWGQGAVAAFF,TRBV6-5,TRBD1,TRBJ1-1,.
TGTGTCAGCAGCTGGAAAGGGGTGGACGAGCAGTACTTC,CVSSWKGVDEQYF,TRBV5-4,.,TRBJ2-7,.
TGTGCCAGCAGCTTACGGAACGGGAGTAAGACTCTGGCCAGAAACGTTCAGTACTTC,CASSLRNGSKTLARNVQYF,TRBV11-1,.,TRBJ2-4,.
TGCAGTACCGCGGGGACCAGGGGCAATAAGCCCCAGCATTTT,CSTAGTRGNKPQHF,TRBV20-1,.,TRBJ1-5,.
TGCAGTGCCCTTCCGGACAGGGTCCCAGATACGCAGTGTTTC,CSALPDRVPDTQCF,TRBV20-1,TRBD1,TRBJ2-3,.
TGTGTCAACAAACTAGAGGGAGATGATGGCGGTGAGCTGTTTTTT,CVNKLEGDDGGELFF,TRBV4-2,.,TRBJ2-2,.
TGTGCCATACTTGGACTAGGCCAGCCCCCAAGCTCCTACAATGAGCAGTCCTTC,CAILGLGQPPSSYNEQSF,TRBV6-1,TRBD2,TRBJ2-1,.